A single sample is the source of the 24 T cell receptor beta chains below, sequenced in a study of CD4 T cells in relation to SARS-CoV-2 and coronaviruses. Sequencing used immunoSEQ multiplex PCR; TCRdb keeps in-frame clones, though not all of them. The sample has 20,000 or so clones, roughly 73% seen once; the top ten hold about 18%. These receptors lack a known antigen. CD4+ T cells from unexposed donors were obtained before the COVID-19 pandemic (2011-2018). After about ten days of culture, CD4+ T cells were isolated. What was sequenced was CD4+ T cells from PBMCs, cultured in vitro. The receptors come from a human donor in good health.

A single count supports this clone. The J gene is TRBJ1-6, the V gene TRBV28, with 8 positions matching TRBD1. The length of the CDR3 is 14 residues. Trimming took 6 bases from V and 8 from J; bases not matched to a gene: 6. The germline V gene has CDR1 MDHEN and CDR2 SYDVKM. Here the CDR3 DNA reads TGTGCCAGCAGACCAACAGGGGGTCATTCACCCCTCCACTTT. Translation: CASRPTGGHSPLHF.

The rearrangement uses TRBV18 and TRBJ2-3, with 10 bases fitting TRBD2. CDR3 length: 14 amino acids. In germline, CDR1 is KGHSH, CDR2 LQKENI. Trimming took 5 bases from V and 4 from J; bases not matched to a gene: 3. CDR3 amino acids: CASSASGSSDTQYF. As DNA, the CDR3 is TGTGCCAGCTCAGCTAGCGGGAGTTCAGATACGCAGTATTTT.

The chain recombines TRBV10-3 with TRBJ1-5; D possibly corresponds to TRBD1 (6 bases). The length of the CDR3 is 16 residues. The germline gives CDR1 ENHRY, CDR2 SYGVKD. Trimming took 10 bases from V and 4 from J, leaving 23 bases between them. The CDR3 region has the DNA TGTGCCAGCTCGGGGGGGCGCGCATCAGGAAATCAGCCCCAGCATTTT. Residues: CASSGGRASGNQPQHF.

This clone was observed a single time. The J gene is TRBJ2-1, the V gene TRBV10-1; TRBD2 aligns across 15 bases. CDR1 and CDR2 (germline): WNHNN, SYGVQD (reference sequence). The CDR3 contains 17 residues. Trimming took 6 bases from V and 8 from J; bases not matched to a gene: 11. The CDR3 spells CASSDGTSGRWRDEQFF. DNA of the CDR3: TGCGCCAGCAGCGATGGGACTAGCGGGAGGTGGAGGGATGAGCAGTTCTTC.

This clone turned up a few times. V gene TRBV14 combines with J gene TRBJ2-7; 10 nucleotides match TRBD2. Per the germline V gene, CDR1 is SGHDN and CDR2 is FVKESK. V lost 3 bases to trimming and J lost 3 bases; unmatched junction nucleotides: 8. The CDR3 loop spans 16 amino acids. The CDR3: CASSHPFSGRYYEQYF. CDR3 DNA: TGTGCCAGCAGCCATCCGTTTAGCGGGAGGTACTACGAGCAGTACTTC.

This clone is medium-sized (0.01 to 0.1%) in the sample. The chain carries TRBV5-1 and TRBJ1-1; TRBD1 might be the D (5 bases). The CDR3 totals 16 residues. Germline values: CDR1 SGHRS, CDR2 YFSETQ. V lost 0 bases to trimming and J lost 6 bases, with 18 bases between them. This CDR3 is CASSLGGDLSIAEAFF. CDR3 DNA sequence: TGCGCCAGCAGCTTGGGGGGGGACCTATCGATAGCTGAAGCTTTCTTT.

The chain couples TRBV5-5 to TRBJ2-1, with 10 bases matching TRBD2. J gave up 0 bases and V 5 bases, and 5 bases lay outside the gene matches. This CDR3 comprises 16 residues. Germline V lookup: CDR1 SGHKS, CDR2 YYEKEE (reference sequence). The CDR3 reads CASRLAGTSSYNEQFF. CDR3 DNA: TGTGCCAGCAGACTAGCGGGAACAAGCTCCTACAATGAGCAGTTCTTC.

The chain recombines TRBV6-5 with TRBJ2-5, with TRBD2 identical over 7 bases. V lost 6 bases and J lost 1; bases outside the gene matches: 5. The germline V gene encodes CDR1 MNHEY and CDR2 SVGAGI. The CDR3 is 14 amino acids. The CDR3 is CASRLAAVQETQYF. The CDR3 region has the DNA TGTGCCAGCAGGCTAGCGGCAGTCCAAGAGACCCAGTACTTC.

A few counts support this clone. The CDR3 coding sequence is TGTGCCAGCTCACCTACAGGGGGCGAGGAGAGTGCCAACGTCCTGACTTTC. Encoded protein: CASSPTGGEESANVLTF. V is TRBV18 and J is TRBJ2-6; 9 nucleotides match TRBD1. The CDR3 contains 17 residues. Germline V CDR1 and CDR2: KGHSH, LQKENI. J was trimmed by 7 bases and V by 3 bases; bases with no gene match: 10.

This clone has just one count. Here the CDR3 reads CASSYGTSETGELFF. The CDR3 DNA follows: TGTGCCAGCAGTTACGGGACTAGCGAAACCGGGGAGCTGTTTTTT. The chain couples TRBV6-6 to TRBJ2-2, with 10 bases lining up with TRBD2. Looked up from germline, CDR1 is MNHNY and CDR2 is SVGAGI (reference sequence). Trimming removed 2 bases from V and 5 bases from J; junction bases left unmatched: 2. The CDR3 extends over 15 amino acids.

The rearrangement joins TRBV5-5 to TRBJ2-5; the D gene could be TRBD1 or TRBD2 (5 bases each). The germline CDR1 and CDR2 sequences are SGHKS and YYEKEE (reference sequence). CDR3 length equals 13 residues. V was clipped by 6 bases and J by 3 bases, with 12 bases between them. The DNA of the CDR3 is TGTGCCAGCAAGAGGGGTTTAGAAGAGACCCAGTACTTC. It yields the protein CASKRGLEETQYF.

The V and J genes are TRBV12-3 or TRBV12-4 and TRBJ1-5; D not resolved. V was pared by 3 bases and J by 6 bases, with 6 bases between. The CDR3 contains 12 residues. The CDR3 DNA reads as TGTGCCAGCAGTTTTTACGGTCAGCCCCAGCATTTT. Translation: CASSFYGQPQHF.

The chain is built from TRBV4-1 and TRBJ1-1, with a weak D call TRBD1 (5 bases). V dropped 4 bases and J dropped 0 bases, with 21 bases sitting between them. Germline values: CDR1 MGHRA, CDR2 YSYEKL. This CDR3 contains 18 residues. CDR3 residues: CASSPSYPLTALNTEAFF. CDR3 in DNA: TGCGCCAGCAGCCCCTCCTACCCGCTGACAGCCCTGAACACTGAAGCTTTCTTT.

The chain joins TRBV11-2 to TRBJ2-3; D is perhaps TRBD1 (6 bases). V was clipped by 1 base and J by 2 bases, with 13 bases between them. The germline V gene encodes CDR1 SGHAT and CDR2 FQNNGV. This CDR3 region has 16 residues. Here the CDR3 reads CASSLGDNYNTDTQYF. Here the CDR3 DNA reads TGTGCCAGCAGCTTAGGGGACAACTACAACACAGATACGCAGTATTTT.

The chain uses TRBV27 and TRBJ2-1; 8 nucleotides agree with TRBD1. The germline CDR1 and CDR2 sequences are MNHEY and SMNVEV (reference sequence). The CDR3 loop spans 14 amino acids. Unmatched junction bases numbered 5, after V lost 6 bases and J lost 4 bases. CDR3 nucleotide sequence: TGTGCCAGCAGCCCGGACAGGGCGTACAATGAGCAGTTCTTC. This gives the protein CASSPDRAYNEQFF.

This clone turned up a few times. The chain uses TRBV6-1 and TRBJ1-5, with D maybe TRBD1 (6 bases). The CDR3 length is 17 residues. V lost 4 bases and J lost 4, with 20 bases in between. The germline V gene has CDR1 MNHNS and CDR2 SASEGT. The CDR3: CASSGHSRGTQNQPQHF. The CDR3 DNA sequence: TGTGCCAGCAGTGGACATTCCAGGGGCACGCAGAATCAGCCCCAGCATTTT.

V is TRBV28 and J is TRBJ1-2; 9 nucleotides line up with TRBD1. V was clipped by 8 bases and J by 4 bases; unmatched bases: 14. Germline CDR1 and CDR2: MDHEN and SYDVKM. The CDR3 is 16 amino acids. Here the CDR3 DNA reads TGTGCCAGCGGACCCCCTGGGACAGGGACCCTCTATGGCTACACCTTC. Translating gives CASGPPGTGTLYGYTF.

The chain couples TRBV6-1 to TRBJ1-5; D gene unclear. CDR1 MNHNS and CDR2 SASEGT come from the germline V gene. The V end was cut by 3 bases, the J end by 0 bases, with 12 bases between. The length of the CDR3 is 16 residues. The CDR3 sequence is CASSDLALYSNQPQHF. CDR3 bases: TGTGCCAGCAGTGATCTAGCGCTGTATAGCAATCAGCCCCAGCATTTT.

This chain connects TRBV3-1 (or the pseudogene TRBV3-2) to TRBJ1-1; possibly TRBD1 for D (5 bases). Germline V gene sequence: CDR1 LGHDT, CDR2 YNNKEL (reference sequence). Trimming removed 6 bases at V and 3 bases at J, with 11 bases between. The CDR3 contains 13 residues. The CDR3, as DNA: TGTGCCAGCAGGGGACTCCTCCACACTGAAGCTTTCTTT. It translates to CASRGLLHTEAFF.

The table lists this clone with a few counts. Here the CDR3 DNA reads TGTGGCTCCGAATCGAACACCGGGGAGCTGTTTTTT. The encoded protein is CGSESNTGELFF. This chain joins TRBV6-5 and TRBJ2-2, with no clear D. The CDR3 has 12 amino acids. The germline V gene encodes CDR1 MNHEY and CDR2 SVGAGI.

This rearrangement joins TRBV2 to TRBJ2-1; TRBD1 matches 8 bases. There are 11 residues in the CDR3. Germline lookup yields CDR1 SNHLY and CDR2 FYNNEI. J gave up 16 bases and V 7 bases, and 9 bases lay outside the gene matches. CDR3 sequence: CASILDRGVFF. The CDR3 DNA reads TGTGCCAGCATTTTAGACAGGGGTGTTTTCTTC.

The chain joins TRBV19 to TRBJ1-1, with D uncertain. From germline, CDR1 is LNHDA and CDR2 SQIVND (reference sequence). V was trimmed by 4 bases and J by 0 bases, leaving 3 bases between them. CDR3 size: 12 residues. CDR3 DNA: TGTGCCAGTAGTAAAATGAACACTGAAGCTTTCTTT. It encodes CASSKMNTEAFF.

This rearrangement joins TRBV5-8 to TRBJ2-6; D possibly uses TRBD1 or TRBD2 (6 bases each). The V gene's germline CDR1 is SGHTS and CDR2 YDEGEE. V was clipped by 4 bases and J by 3 bases, with 11 bases between them. The CDR3 has 15 residues. CDR3 loop: CASSLRGVGANVLTF. The CDR3 DNA reads TGTGCCAGCAGCCTAAGGGGGGTTGGGGCCAACGTCCTGACTTTC.

This clone appeared once. The chain links TRBV27 to TRBJ2-2, with D possibly being TRBD2 (6 bases). Trimming pared 5 bases from V and 0 bases from J, leaving 13 bases between. The CDR3 consists of 16 residues. The germline V gene encodes CDR1 MNHEY and CDR2 SMNVEV (reference sequence). CDR3 in amino acids: CASSPRRDSNTGELFF. The CDR3 nucleotides read TGTGCCAGCAGTCCTCGACGGGACTCGAACACCGGGGAGCTGTTTTTT.